These 32 T cell receptor beta chains were all obtained from the same sample, sequenced in a study of cytomegalovirus exposure and HLA in healthy donors (TCRdb year 2017). Receptor libraries were prepared by the immunoSEQ multiplex PCR assay. The multiplex PCR relied on a mix of 60 forward primers for TCR Vbeta segments and 13 reverse primers for TCR Jbeta segments. TCRdb re-hosts the immuneACCESS table, in-frame sequences only. Its copies lack some clones; in the studies checked, an unresolved V gene accounts for under half of them, and the cause for the rest is not known. For this sample the table gives some 160,000 clones, of which around 77% were detected only once. The ten largest clonotypes hold 1.5% to 2% of the sample. Input material: PBMCs. Receptors originate from a woman aged 25 to 45 in good health and CMV-seronegative.

In this sample, this clone turned up a few times. V usage is TRBV27 and J usage is TRBJ1-2, with D possibly matching TRBD1 (6 bases). Germline assignment: CDR1 MNHEY and CDR2 SMNVEV (reference sequence). Trimming left V 2 bases short and J 4 bases short, with 8 bases between. The CDR3 is made up of 13 amino acids. CDR3 in DNA: TGTGCCAGCAGTTTAACAGGGCTCTATGGCTACACCTTC. Its translation: CASSLTGLYGYTF.

CDR3 in DNA: TGTGCCAGTAGTAGGATGGTTGGGGCAGGGCTAGACAATGAGCAGTTCTTC. This sequence encodes CASSRMVGAGLDNEQFF. The chain uses TRBV19 and TRBJ2-1; possible D gene TRBD1, 5 bases. This CDR3 has 17 residues. V lost 4 bases to trimming and J lost 5 bases, with 21 bases between them. Germline V gene sequence: CDR1 LNHDA, CDR2 SQIVND (reference sequence).

The CDR3 here is CSVMMSGGAVEQYF. CDR3 sequence (DNA): TGCAGCGTGATGATGTCCGGGGGGGCAGTGGAGCAGTACTTC. V and J are TRBV29-1 and TRBJ2-7, with TRBD2 identical over 8 bases. Germline CDR1 SQVTM, CDR2 ANQGSEA. The CDR3 totals 14 residues. Trimming at V came to 6 bases and at J to 7 bases, leaving 14 bases not matched to a gene.

This clone has only a few counts. The CDR3 nucleotides are TGTGCCAGCAGCTTGTGGGGGCCTACCTACGAGCAGTACTTC. This gives the protein CASSLWGPTYEQYF. The rearrangement joins TRBV5-4 to TRBJ2-7, with TRBD1 as a possible D gene (6 bases). CDR3 length: 14 amino acids. Germline CDR1 is SGHNT and CDR2 is YYREEE (reference sequence). The V and J ends lost 1 base and 2 bases respectively, with 10 bases between them.

The V and J genes are TRBV19 and TRBJ1-6; D unresolved. V shed 3 bases and J shed 0 bases, with 9 bases lying between them. Germline values: CDR1 LNHDA, CDR2 SQIVND (reference sequence). This CDR3 is built from 16 residues. The DNA for the CDR3 is TGTGCCAGTAGTATTGACGGGAGCTCCTATAATTCACCCCTCCACTTT. Translating it yields CASSIDGSSYNSPLHF.

This chain connects TRBV5-1 to TRBJ2-5; TRBD2 matches 8 bases. CDR1 and CDR2 (germline): SGHRS, YFSETQ. The ends lost 4 bases at V and 3 bases at J; junction bases unmatched: 17. The CDR3 covers 18 residues. In nucleotides, the CDR3 is TGCGCCAGCAGCCCCCCCCCGGGAACTAGCGGTTTAAAAGAGACCCAGTACTTC. It encodes CASSPPPGTSGLKETQYF.

This clone has just one count. The CDR3 reads CASSRNSDLQETQYF. In DNA form, the CDR3 reads TGTGCCAGCAGCCGAAACAGTGACCTACAAGAGACCCAGTACTTC. The chain carries TRBV7-9 and TRBJ2-5; D call uncertain. The CDR3 loop spans 15 amino acids. Per the germline V gene, CDR1 is SEHNR and CDR2 is FQNEAQ (reference sequence). V shed 5 bases and J shed 2 bases, with 15 bases lying between them.

This clone was counted a few times. The V gene is TRBV5-5, the J gene TRBJ2-7; maybe TRBD2 (5 bases). The V end lost 1 base, the J end lost 4 bases, and 9 bases lay between the germline ends. The CDR3 is 13 amino acids. Germline CDR1 is SGHKS and CDR2 is YYEKEE (reference sequence). Here the CDR3 reads CASSLRDVYEQYF. The CDR3 nucleotides are TGTGCCAGCAGCTTGCGGGATGTTTACGAGCAGTACTTC.

This chain connects TRBV5-1 to TRBJ1-1; maybe TRBD1 (5 bases). Trimming cost V 7 bases and J 0 bases, with 16 bases left between them. CDR1 is SGHRS and CDR2 is YFSETQ in the germline V gene. The CDR3 covers 15 residues. This chain's CDR3 is CASDRGDSLNTEAFF. The CDR3 region has the DNA TGCGCCAGCGATCGGGGGGACTCCTTGAACACTGAAGCTTTCTTT.

The chain is built from TRBV11-2 and TRBJ1-4, with D maybe TRBD1 (6 bases). The CDR3 totals 15 residues. The V gene's germline CDR1 is SGHAT and CDR2 FQNNGV. V was trimmed by 0 bases and J by 5 bases, leaving 10 bases between them. The CDR3 DNA sequence: TGTGCCAGCAGCTTAGACAGGGGATCCAATGAAAAACTGTTTTTT. It encodes CASSLDRGSNEKLFF.

This clone was seen a few times. The chain uses TRBV9 and TRBJ2-4, with 9 bases aligning to TRBD1. V dropped 3 bases and J dropped 6; count of bases not matched to a gene: 4. The CDR3 consists of 14 residues. Germline V gives CDR1 SGDLS, CDR2 YYNGEE. The CDR3 sequence: CASSEGTGPNIQYF. In DNA, the CDR3 is TGTGCCAGCAGCGAAGGGACAGGGCCAAACATTCAGTACTTC.

This clone was seen a handful of times. The chain combines TRBV6-5 with TRBJ2-7, with TRBD1 as a possible D gene (6 bases). Per the germline V gene, CDR1 is MNHEY and CDR2 is SVGAGI. The CDR3 sequence is 12 residues long. Trimming removed 5 bases from V and 1 base from J, with 6 bases in between. The CDR3 DNA reads TGTGCCAGCAGTACAGGGTCCTACGAGCAGTACTTC. This translates into CASSTGSYEQYF.

The chain joins TRBV4-3 to TRBJ2-7, with a tentative D call TRBD2 (6 bases). CDR1 is LGHNA and CDR2 is YSLEER in the germline V gene. The germline V and J ends were trimmed by 3 bases and 0 bases, with 9 bases remaining between them. This CDR3 has 14 amino acids. The CDR3 is CASSQLATSYEQYF. Written as DNA, the CDR3 is TGCGCCAGCAGCCAGCTAGCGACCTCCTACGAGCAGTACTTC.

This chain connects TRBV5-1 to TRBJ1-1; maybe TRBD1 (5 bases). V was trimmed by 0 bases and J by 11 bases, leaving 20 bases between them. From germline, CDR1 is SGHRS and CDR2 YFSETQ. This CDR3 contains 15 residues. The CDR3 sequence: CASSLDGGESSVAFF. The CDR3 DNA reads TGCGCCAGCAGCTTGGACGGGGGGGAATCGTCGGTTGCTTTCTTT.

The chain links TRBV7-3 to TRBJ1-6, with D possibly TRBD1 on 6 matching bases. V lost 5 bases and J 6 bases, leaving 20 bases between the germline ends. Germline assignment: CDR1 SGHTA and CDR2 FQGTGA. This CDR3 spans 17 amino acids. As DNA, the CDR3 is TGTGCCAGCAGCATTAATCCCCACAGGGAAGGTAATTCACCCCTCCACTTT. Amino acids: CASSINPHREGNSPLHF.

This clone was detected ten times or more. This rearrangement joins TRBV4-1 to TRBJ2-7; TRBD2 agrees at 10 bases. Germline CDR1 MGHRA, CDR2 YSYEKL. V shed 4 bases, J shed 7 bases, and the junction held 10 bases outside the gene matches. The CDR3 is 15 amino acids. The CDR3 region has the DNA TGCGCCAGCAGCCCACTAGCGGGGCTCACTAGGGAGCAGTACTTC. Encoded protein: CASSPLAGLTREQYF.

The chain combines TRBV6-1 with TRBJ2-7; tentative D call: TRBD2 (6 bases). The CDR3 length is 14 residues. Trimming cost V 4 bases and J 4 bases, with 14 bases left between them. CDR1 is MNHNS and CDR2 is SASEGT in the germline V gene. CDR3: CASSARWRGYEQYF. The CDR3 coding sequence is TGTGCCAGCAGTGCTAGGTGGCGGGGATACGAGCAGTACTTC.

This chain connects TRBV27 to TRBJ2-5; 9 bases align to TRBD1. The DNA end favors TRBJ2-7, so the J call may be wrong. This CDR3 has 15 amino acids. The germline V gene has CDR1 MNHEY and CDR2 SMNVEV (reference sequence). In DNA form, the CDR3 reads TGTGCCAGCAGCCTACAGGGGGCGAGATGGTACGAGCAGTACTTC. It encodes CASSLQGARWYEQYF.

This rearrangement joins TRBV28 to TRBJ2-4; 12 bases line up with TRBD2. CDR1 is MDHEN and CDR2 is SYDVKM in the germline V gene. The CDR3 extends over 23 amino acids. Germline trimming cut 5 bases from V and 0 bases from J; bases unmatched to any gene: 23. CDR3 nucleotide sequence: TGTGCCAGCAGTCCCTTTAGAGGGCGTCCGGGACTAGCGGGCCCACTAGCCAAAAACATTCAGTACTTC. Translating gives CASSPFRGRPGLAGPLAKNIQYF.

The chain couples TRBV2 to TRBJ2-1; TRBD1 aligns across 8 bases. Losses at the gene ends were 6 bases for V and 8 bases for J; bases not matched to a gene: 6. Looked up from germline, CDR1 is SNHLY and CDR2 is FYNNEI. This CDR3 is built from 13 residues. The CDR3 sequence is CASRASGGHEQFF. In DNA form, the CDR3 reads TGTGCCAGCAGAGCATCAGGGGGCCATGAGCAGTTCTTC. Full variable domain (remainder filled in from reference TRBV2 and TRBJ2-1): EPEVTQTPSHQVTQMGQEVILRCVPISNHLYFYWYRQILGQKVEFLVSFYNNEISEKSEIFDDQFSVERPDGSNFTLKIRSTKLEDSAMYFCASRASGGHEQFFGPGTRLTVL.

The genes are TRBV28 and TRBJ2-7; a possible D gene is TRBD1 (7 bases). In germline, CDR1 is MDHEN, CDR2 SYDVKM. The CDR3 has 14 amino acids. V lost 8 bases and J lost 0, with 14 bases in between. CDR3 nucleotides: TGTGCCAGCGCGGGACAGTCGGGCTCCTACGAGCAGTACTTC. Translated: CASAGQSGSYEQYF.

J is TRBJ1-1 and V is TRBV7-2; unclear D gene. The CDR3 runs to 13 residues. Germline CDR1 reads SGHTA; CDR2 reads FQGNSA. Trimming removed 3 bases at V and 5 bases at J, with 10 bases between. CDR3: CASSFESSTEAFF. CDR3 nucleotide sequence: TGTGCCAGCAGCTTTGAAAGCTCGACTGAAGCTTTCTTT.

The chain has TRBV2 and TRBJ2-7, with 10 bases matching TRBD1. Germline V CDR1 and CDR2: SNHLY, FYNNEI. The CDR3 has 15 amino acids. Losses at the gene ends were 4 bases for V and 2 bases for J; bases not matched to a gene: 5. The CDR3 nucleotides read TGTGCCAGCAGTGGGGGACAGGGGTCTACCTACGAGCAGTACTTC. Translated: CASSGGQGSTYEQYF. The variable domain in full, with the rest retrieved from reference TRBV2 and TRBJ2-7, is EPEVTQTPSHQVTQMGQEVILRCVPISNHLYFYWYRQILGQKVEFLVSFYNNEISEKSEIFDDQFSVERPDGSNFTLKIRSTKLEDSAMYFCASSGGQGSTYEQYFGPGTRLTVT.

As for this clone: At one end the junction does not follow the germline gene, possibly because of a read error. The chain uses TRBV10-3 and TRBJ1-2; D remains unclear. The CDR3 length is 14 residues. Germline assignment: CDR1 ENHRY and CDR2 SYGVKD. For the CDR3, the DNA is TGTGCCATCAGTGACGCCTCGGGGAGCTATGGCTACCCCTTC. Translated, it gives CAISDASGSYGYPF.

CDR3 protein: CAWSIRTGRPGNQPQHF. DNA of the CDR3: TGTGCCTGGAGCATTCGGACAGGCCGGCCTGGAAACCAGCCCCAGCATTTT. J is TRBJ1-5 and V is TRBV30; 7 bases agree with TRBD1. This CDR3 comprises 17 residues. J gave up 7 bases and V 3 bases, and 18 bases lay outside the gene matches. Germline loops: CDR1 GTSNPN, CDR2 SVGIG (reference sequence). Drawing the rest from reference TRBV30 and TRBJ1-5, the complete variable domain is SQTIHQWPATLVQPVGSPLSLECTVEGTSNPNLYWYRQAAGRGLQLLFYSVGIGQISSEVPQNLSASRPQDRQFILSSKKLLLSDSGFYLCAWSIRTGRPGNQPQHFGDGTRLSIL.

The rearrangement joins TRBV25-1 to TRBJ1-2, with 7 bases fitting TRBD1. The V and J ends lost 3 bases and 4 bases, in that order; junction bases with no gene match: 11. The germline V gene has CDR1 MGHDK and CDR2 SYGVNS. The CDR3 contains 16 residues. CDR3 in amino acids: CASSDQVEGATYGYTF. In DNA, the CDR3 is TGTGCCAGCAGTGATCAAGTAGAGGGGGCGACCTATGGCTACACCTTC.

In DNA form, the CDR3 reads TGTGCCAGCAGGAGGACAGACAACTATGGCTACACCTTC. Translating gives CASRRTDNYGYTF. The genes are TRBV6-1 and TRBJ1-2; weak D call: TRBD1 (6 bases). CDR3 size: 13 residues. Trimming left V 6 bases short and J 2 bases short, with 10 bases between. The germline V gene has CDR1 MNHNS and CDR2 SASEGT.

This clone was detected only once. V usage is TRBV4-2 and J usage is TRBJ1-2; D unclear. The CDR3 sequence is 13 residues long. CDR1 LGHNA and CDR2 YNFKEQ come from the germline V gene. Trimming stripped 0 bases from V and 14 bases from J, with 16 bases between. CDR3: CASSQEGARLRTF. The CDR3 DNA sequence: TGTGCCAGCAGCCAAGAAGGTGCGAGGCTGAGGACCTTC.

The V and J genes are TRBV13 and TRBJ2-7, with no clear D. Germline V gives CDR1 PRHDT, CDR2 FYEKMQ (reference sequence). Between the trimmed V and J ends, which lost 4 bases and 0 bases, there was a span of 4 bases. The CDR3 is made up of 12 amino acids. CDR3: CASSSSSYEQYF. The CDR3 coding sequence is TGTGCCAGCAGCTCGAGCTCCTACGAGCAGTACTTC. The complete variable domain, with remaining parts taken from reference TRBV13 and TRBJ2-7, reads AAGVIQSPRHLIKEKRETATLKCYPIPRHDTVYWYQQGPGQDPQFLISFYEKMQSDKGSIPDRFSAQQFSDYHSELNMSSLELGDSALYFCASSSSSYEQYFGPGTRLTVT.

The CDR3 DNA reads as TGTGCCAGCAGCACCTGGGGGGAGAACACTGAAGCTTTCTTT. Translating it yields CASSTWGENTEAFF. The chain couples TRBV9 to TRBJ1-1, with D tentatively TRBD1 (5 bases). Per germline, CDR1 SGDLS and CDR2 YYNGEE. The CDR3 totals 14 residues. Deletions cut 4 bases from V and 1 base from J, with 11 bases between.

This clone was counted a few times. The chain carries TRBV9 and TRBJ2-1; TRBD1 might be the D (5 bases). V shed 4 bases and J shed 8 bases, with 16 bases lying between them. Per the germline V gene, CDR1 is SGDLS and CDR2 is YYNGEE. CDR3 length: 14 residues. CDR3 DNA: TGTGCCAGCAGCCCCGTGGACAATATCTATGAGCAGTTCTTC. Its protein is CASSPVDNIYEQFF.

This sequence joins TRBV6-6 and TRBJ2-7; 11 nucleotides align to TRBD2. The CDR3 sequence is 16 residues long. V lost 0 bases and J lost 2; bases outside the gene matches: 3. CDR1 MNHNY and CDR2 SVGAGI come from the germline V gene (reference sequence). The CDR3 region is CASSYSASGRPYEQYF. Written as DNA, the CDR3 is TGTGCCAGCAGTTACTCGGCTAGCGGGAGGCCCTACGAGCAGTACTTC.